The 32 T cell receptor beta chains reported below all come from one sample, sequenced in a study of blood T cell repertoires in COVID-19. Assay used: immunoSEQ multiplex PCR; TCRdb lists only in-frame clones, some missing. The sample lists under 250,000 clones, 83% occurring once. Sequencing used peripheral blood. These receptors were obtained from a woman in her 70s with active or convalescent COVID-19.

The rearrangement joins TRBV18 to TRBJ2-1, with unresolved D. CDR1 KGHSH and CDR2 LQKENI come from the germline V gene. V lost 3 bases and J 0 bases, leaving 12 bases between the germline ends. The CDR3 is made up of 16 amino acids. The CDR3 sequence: CASSPPERSSYNEQFF. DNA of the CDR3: TGTGCCAGCTCACCCCCCGAGAGGAGCTCCTACAATGAGCAGTTCTTC.

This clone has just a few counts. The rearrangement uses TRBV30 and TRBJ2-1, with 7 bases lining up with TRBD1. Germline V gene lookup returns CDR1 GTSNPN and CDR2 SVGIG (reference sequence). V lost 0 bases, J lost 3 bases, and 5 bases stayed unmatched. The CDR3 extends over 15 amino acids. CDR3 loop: CAWSVGDRDYNEQFF. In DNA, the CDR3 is TGTGCCTGGAGTGTAGGTGACAGGGACTACAATGAGCAGTTCTTC.

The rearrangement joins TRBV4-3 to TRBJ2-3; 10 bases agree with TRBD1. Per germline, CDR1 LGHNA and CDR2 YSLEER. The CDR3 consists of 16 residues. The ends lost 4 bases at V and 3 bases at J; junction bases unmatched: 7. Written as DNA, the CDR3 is TGCGCCAGCAGCCCCCTGCGGACAGGGGGTACAGATACGCAGTATTTT. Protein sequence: CASSPLRTGGTDTQYF.

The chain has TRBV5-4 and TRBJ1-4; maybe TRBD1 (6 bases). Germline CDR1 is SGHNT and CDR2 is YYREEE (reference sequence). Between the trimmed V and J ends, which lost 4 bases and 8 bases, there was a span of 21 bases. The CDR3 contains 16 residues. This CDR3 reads CASSPGGRVKGEKLFF. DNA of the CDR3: TGTGCCAGCAGCCCGGGGGGCAGGGTGAAGGGGGAAAAACTGTTTTTT.

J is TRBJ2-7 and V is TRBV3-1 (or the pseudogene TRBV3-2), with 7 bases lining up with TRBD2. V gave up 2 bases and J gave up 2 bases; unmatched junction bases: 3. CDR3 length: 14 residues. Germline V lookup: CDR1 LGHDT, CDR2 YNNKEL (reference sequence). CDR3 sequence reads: CASSQMLAAYEQYF. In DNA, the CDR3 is TGTGCCAGCAGCCAAATGCTAGCGGCCTACGAGCAGTACTTC.

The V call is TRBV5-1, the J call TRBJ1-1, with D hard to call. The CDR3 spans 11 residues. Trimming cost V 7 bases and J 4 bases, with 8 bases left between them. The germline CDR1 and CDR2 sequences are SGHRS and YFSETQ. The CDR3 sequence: CASRGGTEAFF. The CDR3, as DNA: TGCGCCAGCCGGGGTGGCACTGAAGCTTTCTTT.

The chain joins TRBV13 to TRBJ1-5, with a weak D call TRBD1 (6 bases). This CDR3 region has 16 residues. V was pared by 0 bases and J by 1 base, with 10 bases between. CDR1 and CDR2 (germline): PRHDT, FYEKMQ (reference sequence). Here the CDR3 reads CASSLGGQLSNQPQHF. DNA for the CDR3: TGTGCCAGCAGCTTAGGCGGACAGCTGAGCAATCAGCCCCAGCATTTT.

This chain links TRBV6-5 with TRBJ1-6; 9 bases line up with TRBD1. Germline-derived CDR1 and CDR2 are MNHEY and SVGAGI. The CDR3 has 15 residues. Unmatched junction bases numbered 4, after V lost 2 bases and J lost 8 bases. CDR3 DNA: TGTGCCAGCAGTTACGGGACAGGGACCGATTCACCCCTCCACTTT. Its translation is CASSYGTGTDSPLHF.

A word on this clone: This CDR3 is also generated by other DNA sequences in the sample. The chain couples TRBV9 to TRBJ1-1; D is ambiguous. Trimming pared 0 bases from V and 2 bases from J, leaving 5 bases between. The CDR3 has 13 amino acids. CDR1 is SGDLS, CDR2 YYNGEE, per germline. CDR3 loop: CASSVVSNTEAFF. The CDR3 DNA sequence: TGTGCCAGCAGCGTAGTGAGTAACACTGAAGCTTTCTTT.

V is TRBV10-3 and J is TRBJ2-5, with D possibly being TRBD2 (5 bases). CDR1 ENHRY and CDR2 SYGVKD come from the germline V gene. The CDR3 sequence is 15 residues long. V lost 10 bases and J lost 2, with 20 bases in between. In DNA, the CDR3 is TGTGCCACCAACACCCGGGAACAGACGCAAGAGACCCAGTACTTC. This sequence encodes CATNTREQTQETQYF.

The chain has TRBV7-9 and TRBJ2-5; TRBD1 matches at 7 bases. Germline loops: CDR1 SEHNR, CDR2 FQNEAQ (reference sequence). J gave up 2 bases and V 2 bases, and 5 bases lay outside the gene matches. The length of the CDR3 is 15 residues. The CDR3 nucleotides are TGTGCCAGCAGCTTAAGAGGGGGCGAACAAGAGACCCAGTACTTC. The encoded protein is CASSLRGGEQETQYF.

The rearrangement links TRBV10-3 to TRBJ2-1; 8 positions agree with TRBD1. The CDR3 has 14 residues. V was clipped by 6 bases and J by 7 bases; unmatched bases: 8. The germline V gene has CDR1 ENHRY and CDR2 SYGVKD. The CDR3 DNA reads TGTGCCATCAGGACAGGGGCATCGGGGAATGAGCAGTTCTTC. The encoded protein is CAIRTGASGNEQFF.

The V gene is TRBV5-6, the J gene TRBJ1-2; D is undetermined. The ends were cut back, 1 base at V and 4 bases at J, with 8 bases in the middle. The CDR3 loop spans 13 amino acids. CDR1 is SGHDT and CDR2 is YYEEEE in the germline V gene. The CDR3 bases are TGTGCCAGCAGCTTGCAGGAACCCTATGGCTACACCTTC. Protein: CASSLQEPYGYTF.

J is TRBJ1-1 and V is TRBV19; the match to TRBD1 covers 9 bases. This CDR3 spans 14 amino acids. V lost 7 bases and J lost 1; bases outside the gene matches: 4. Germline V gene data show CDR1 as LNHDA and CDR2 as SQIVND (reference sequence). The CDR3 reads CASMRDRENTEAFF. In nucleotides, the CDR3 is TGTGCCAGTATGCGGGACAGGGAGAACACTGAAGCTTTCTTT.

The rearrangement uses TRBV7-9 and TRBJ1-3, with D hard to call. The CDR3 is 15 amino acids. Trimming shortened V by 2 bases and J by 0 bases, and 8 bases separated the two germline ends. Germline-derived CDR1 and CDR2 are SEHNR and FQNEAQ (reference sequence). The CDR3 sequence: CASSLFRDSGNTIYF. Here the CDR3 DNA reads TGTGCCAGCAGCTTATTCCGGGACTCTGGAAACACCATATATTTT.

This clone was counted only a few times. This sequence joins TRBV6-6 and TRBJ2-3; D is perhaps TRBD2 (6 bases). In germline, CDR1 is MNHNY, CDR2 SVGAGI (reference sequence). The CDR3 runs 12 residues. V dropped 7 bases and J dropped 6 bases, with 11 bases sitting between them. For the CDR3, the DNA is TGTGCCAGCAAGGAAGGGAGGGATACGCAGTATTTT. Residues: CASKEGRDTQYF.

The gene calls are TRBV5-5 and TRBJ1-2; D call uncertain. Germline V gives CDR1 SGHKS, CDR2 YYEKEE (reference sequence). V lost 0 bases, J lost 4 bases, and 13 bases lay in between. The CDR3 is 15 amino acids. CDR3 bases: TGTGCCAGCAGCTTGGCCCCGGGGTCTGCCTATGGCTACACCTTC. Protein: CASSLAPGSAYGYTF. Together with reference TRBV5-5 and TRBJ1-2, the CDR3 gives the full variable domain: DAGVTQSPTHLIKTRGQQVTLRCSPISGHKSVSWYQQVLGQGPQFIFQYYEKEERGRGNFPDRFSARQFPNYSSELNVNALLLGDSALYLCASSLAPGSAYGYTFGSGTRLTVV.

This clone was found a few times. CDR3 residues: CASSPPSGARQPQHF. The CDR3 DNA sequence: TGTGCCAGCTCACCACCGTCTGGGGCTCGCCAGCCCCAGCATTTT. The chain recombines TRBV18 with TRBJ1-5; TRBD1 is a possible D gene (5 bases). The CDR3 covers 15 residues. Germline lookup yields CDR1 KGHSH and CDR2 LQKENI. V was shortened by 0 bases and J by 7 bases, with 13 bases between the two germline ends.

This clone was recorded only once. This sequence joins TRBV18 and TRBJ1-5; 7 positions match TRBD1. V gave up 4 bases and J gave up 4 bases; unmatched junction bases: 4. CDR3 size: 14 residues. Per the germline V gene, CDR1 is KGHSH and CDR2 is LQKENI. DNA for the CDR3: TGTGCCAGCTCACTAGACAGGGAAAATCAGCCCCAGCATTTT. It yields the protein CASSLDRENQPQHF. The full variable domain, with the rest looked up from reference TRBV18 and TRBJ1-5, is NAGVMQNPRHLVRRRGQEARLRCSPMKGHSHVYWYRQLPEEGLKFMVYLQKENIIDESGMPKERFSAEFPKEGPSILRIQQVVRGDSAAYFCASSLDRENQPQHFGDGTRLSIL.

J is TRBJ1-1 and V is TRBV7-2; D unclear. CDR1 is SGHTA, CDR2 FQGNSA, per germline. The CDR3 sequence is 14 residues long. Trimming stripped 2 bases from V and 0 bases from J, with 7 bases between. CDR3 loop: CASSLSGMNTEAFF. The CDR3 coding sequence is TGTGCCAGCAGCTTATCCGGGATGAACACTGAAGCTTTCTTT.

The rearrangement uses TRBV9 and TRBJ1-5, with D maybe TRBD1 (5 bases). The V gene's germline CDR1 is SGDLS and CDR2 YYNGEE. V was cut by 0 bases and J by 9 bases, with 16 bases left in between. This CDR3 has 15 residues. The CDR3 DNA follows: TGTGCCAGCAGCGTAGGACAGCTCCCCGGGGGGCCCCAGCATTTT. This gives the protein CASSVGQLPGGPQHF.

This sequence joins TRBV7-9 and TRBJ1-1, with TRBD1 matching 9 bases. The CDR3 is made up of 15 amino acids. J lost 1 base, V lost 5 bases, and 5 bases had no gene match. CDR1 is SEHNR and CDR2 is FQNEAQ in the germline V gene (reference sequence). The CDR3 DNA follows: TGTGCCAGCAGCACCGGGACAGGGCCGAACACTGAAGCTTTCTTT. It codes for CASSTGTGPNTEAFF.

This CDR3 is CASSIASTHSNYGYTF. For the CDR3, the DNA is TGTGCCAGTAGTATAGCATCGACCCATAGCAACTATGGCTACACCTTC. The chain has TRBV19 and TRBJ1-2; no firm D call. The CDR3 runs 16 residues. V lost 1 base, J lost 2 bases, and 14 bases lay in between. Per the germline V gene, CDR1 is LNHDA and CDR2 is SQIVND (reference sequence).

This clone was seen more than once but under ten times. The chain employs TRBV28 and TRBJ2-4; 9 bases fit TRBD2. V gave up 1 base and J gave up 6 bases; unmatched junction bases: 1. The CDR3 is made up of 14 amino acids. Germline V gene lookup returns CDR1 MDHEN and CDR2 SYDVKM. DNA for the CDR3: TGTGCCAGCAGTTTATTACTAGCGGGAAACATTCAGTACTTC. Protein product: CASSLLLAGNIQYF. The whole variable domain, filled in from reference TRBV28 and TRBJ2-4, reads DVKVTQSSRYLVKRTGEKVFLECVQDMDHENMFWYRQDPGLGLRLIYFSYDVKMKEKGDIPEGYSVSREKKERFSLILESASTNQTSMYLCASSLLLAGNIQYFGAGTRLSVL.

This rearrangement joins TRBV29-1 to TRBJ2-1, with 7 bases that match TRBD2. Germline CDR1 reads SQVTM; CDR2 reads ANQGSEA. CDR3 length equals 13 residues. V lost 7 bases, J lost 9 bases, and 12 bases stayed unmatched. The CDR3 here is CSGAGRVLGEQFF. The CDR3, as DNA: TGCAGCGGTGCGGGGAGGGTTCTCGGTGAGCAGTTCTTC.

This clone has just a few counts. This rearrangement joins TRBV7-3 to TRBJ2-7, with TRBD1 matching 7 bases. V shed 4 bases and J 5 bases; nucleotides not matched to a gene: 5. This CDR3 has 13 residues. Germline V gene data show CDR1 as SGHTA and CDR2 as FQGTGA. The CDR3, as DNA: TGTGCCAGCAGCTCAGGGGGAACGAACGAGCAGTACTTC. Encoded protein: CASSSGGTNEQYF.

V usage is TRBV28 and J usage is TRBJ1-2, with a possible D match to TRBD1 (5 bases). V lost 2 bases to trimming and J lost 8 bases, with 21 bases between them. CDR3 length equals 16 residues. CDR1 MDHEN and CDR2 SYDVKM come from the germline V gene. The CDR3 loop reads CASSLAGAGGGGGYTF. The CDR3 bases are TGTGCCAGCAGTTTAGCCGGGGCAGGCGGGGGTGGCGGCTACACCTTC.

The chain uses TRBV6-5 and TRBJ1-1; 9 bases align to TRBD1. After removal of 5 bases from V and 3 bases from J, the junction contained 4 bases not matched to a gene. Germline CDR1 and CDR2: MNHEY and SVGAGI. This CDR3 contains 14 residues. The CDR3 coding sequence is TGTGCCAGCAGTAGGGGACAGGGTTACACTGAAGCTTTCTTT. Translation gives CASSRGQGYTEAFF.

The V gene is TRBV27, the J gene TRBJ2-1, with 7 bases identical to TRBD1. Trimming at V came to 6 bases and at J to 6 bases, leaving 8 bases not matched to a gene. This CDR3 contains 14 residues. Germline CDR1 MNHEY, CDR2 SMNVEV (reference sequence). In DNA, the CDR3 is TGTGCCAGCAGCTACGACAGGGCGGGCAATGAGCAGTTCTTC. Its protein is CASSYDRAGNEQFF.

CDR3 amino acids: CASSAYSNYGYTF. As DNA, the CDR3 is TGTGCCAGCAGTGCGTATAGTAACTATGGCTACACCTTC. The V call is TRBV2, the J call TRBJ1-2; no firm D call. The CDR3 is 13 amino acids. The germline CDR1 and CDR2 sequences are SNHLY and FYNNEI. V was trimmed by 4 bases and J by 1 base, leaving 7 bases between them.

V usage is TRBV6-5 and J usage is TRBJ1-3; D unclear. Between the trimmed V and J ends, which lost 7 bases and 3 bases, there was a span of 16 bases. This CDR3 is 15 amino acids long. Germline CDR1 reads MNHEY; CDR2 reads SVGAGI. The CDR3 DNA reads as TGTGCCAGCACCCCCGACTCACGCCTTGGAAACACCATATATTTT. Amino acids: CASTPDSRLGNTIYF.

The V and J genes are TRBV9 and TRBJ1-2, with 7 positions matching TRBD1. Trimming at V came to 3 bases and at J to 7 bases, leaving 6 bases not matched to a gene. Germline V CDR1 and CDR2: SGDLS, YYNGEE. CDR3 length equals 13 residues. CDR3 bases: TGTGCCAGCAGCGACAGGGGCGGAAGTGGCTACACCTTC. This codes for CASSDRGGSGYTF.